Sequencing of this T cell receptor beta chain was carried out in a study of shared clonotypes between healthy human individuals. At the level of the study: Three CD4 naive, three CD4 memory, two CD8 naive and one CD8 memory plate were used per donor. General study results and limits: Among four donors, about 5% of naive CD4 clonotypes were found in common.

V shed 6 bases and J shed 8 bases, with 16 bases lying between them. The germline V gene encodes CDR1 MNHEY and CDR2 SVGAGI. CDR3 length equals 13 residues. Assay execution proceeded at the deep level. Measured with immunoSEQ multiplex PCR; TCRdb has only the in-frame clones, and not every one. Of more than 2,000,000 clones listed, 85% to 95% were seen once; the top ten hold 0.35% to 0.5%. On this clone: Its antigen is unknown.

Donors were Caucasian adults residing in Nashville, Tennessee, USA. The rearrangement uses TRBV6-5 and TRBJ1-2; D possibly corresponds to TRBD1 (5 bases). Sample: naive CD4+ T cells from PBMCs. Sample subset: CD45RA+ positively selected. This TCR derives from a man aged 18-30 years in good health. Some clones in this sample may be carry-over from other donors' samples. In DNA form, the CDR3 reads TGTGCCAGCAGCCCCCTGACAGAGTGGGGCTACACCTTC. Encoded protein: CASSPLTEWGYTF.